This entry concerns a single T cell receptor (beta chain). Assay: immunoSEQ multiplex PCR; the TCRdb copy retains only in-frame clones and omits some. The sample has about 1.5 million clones, more than 95% seen once; the top ten hold approximately 1.1%. The sample is drawn from a study of shared clonotypes between healthy human individuals. Donation came from healthy HIV-negative adults that had no recent acute infections or vaccinations. Every one of the donors was a Caucasian adult that lived in Nashville, Tennessee. The length of the CDR3 is 16 residues. V lost 2 bases, J lost 1 base, and 3 bases stayed unmatched. Germline V CDR1 and CDR2: ENHRY, SYGVKD.

The sample was naive CD4+ T cells sorted from blood. Subset noted: CD45RA+ positively selected. This TCR was recovered from a man aged 25 to 40 in good health. The chain joins TRBV10-3 to TRBJ1-3; 9 bases align to TRBD1. In nucleotides, the CDR3 is TGTGCCATCAGTGAGACACAGGGGGCTTCTGGAAACACCATATATTTT. Protein product: CAISETQGASGNTIYF.